The next 5 T cell receptor beta chains were all read from a single sample in a study of blood T cell repertoires in COVID-19. Profiled with immunoSEQ multiplex PCR; TCRdb holds only in-frame clones, not every one. This table has 200,000 to 300,000 clones, approximately 88% appearing once. The sequencing input was PBMCs or T cells enriched from blood (not recorded which). The receptors come from a woman aged 40 to 55 with acute COVID-19.

The chain joins TRBV7-8 to TRBJ2-1; TRBD1 matches 8 bases. The ends lost 5 bases at V and 6 bases at J; junction bases unmatched: 9. In germline, CDR1 is SGHVS, CDR2 FQNEAQ. CDR3 size: 15 residues. The CDR3 loop is CASSMDRVAPNEQFF. CDR3 DNA sequence: TGTGCCAGCAGCATGGACAGGGTCGCACCCAATGAGCAGTTCTTC. Filled out from reference TRBV7-8 and TRBJ2-1, the complete variable domain reads GAGVSQSPRYKVAKRGQDVALRCDPISGHVSLFWYQQALGQGPEFLTYFQNEAQLDKSGLPSDRFFAERPEGSVSTLKIQRTQQEDSAVYLCASSMDRVAPNEQFFGPGTRLTVL.

The rearrangement joins TRBV28 to TRBJ2-7, with TRBD2 matching 11 bases. Germline CDR1 and CDR2: MDHEN and SYDVKM. The CDR3 is made up of 17 amino acids. V was clipped by 3 bases and J by 7 bases; unmatched bases: 14. Here the CDR3 reads CASSLFSGRALNEEQYF. The CDR3 DNA reads TGTGCCAGCAGTTTGTTTAGCGGGAGGGCCCTAAATGAGGAGCAGTACTTC. The full variable domain, rest sourced from reference TRBV28 and TRBJ2-7, is DVKVTQSSRYLVKRTGEKVFLECVQDMDHENMFWYRQDPGLGLRLIYFSYDVKMKEKGDIPEGYSVSREKKERFSLILESASTNQTSMYLCASSLFSGRALNEEQYFGPGTRLTVT.

The rearrangement links TRBV7-6 to TRBJ1-4, with TRBD1 matching over 10 bases. The ends lost 5 bases at V and 0 bases at J; junction bases unmatched: 9. The CDR3 length is 18 residues. Germline V gene sequence: CDR1 SGHVS, CDR2 FNYEAQ. CDR3 coding DNA: TGTGCCAGCAGCCCACGGACAGGGGGTGGAACAACTAATGAAAAACTGTTTTTT. Protein: CASSPRTGGGTTNEKLFF.

The chain has TRBV12-3 or TRBV12-4 and TRBJ1-6, with no clear D. V lost 3 bases, J lost 9 bases, and 9 bases lay in between. The CDR3 sequence is 13 residues long. CDR3 nucleotides: TGTGCCAGCAGTTTTTCGGAGGTTTCACCCCTCCACTTT. It encodes CASSFSEVSPLHF.

The rearrangement links TRBV19 to TRBJ2-1; a weak D match, TRBD1 (6 bases). Germline CDR1 and CDR2: LNHDA and SQIVND (reference sequence). CDR3 length equals 14 residues. V gave up 6 bases and J gave up 6 bases, with 15 bases separating them. CDR3 region: CASSTGWGPNEQFF. The CDR3 DNA is TGTGCCAGTAGCACAGGGTGGGGTCCCAATGAGCAGTTCTTC. The complete variable domain, with remaining parts taken from reference TRBV19 and TRBJ2-1, reads DGGITQSPKYLFRKEGQNVTLSCEQNLNHDAMYWYRQDPGQGLRLIYYSQIVNDFQKGDIAEGYSVSREKKESFPLTVTSAQKNPTAFYLCASSTGWGPNEQFFGPGTRLTVL.